This TCR delta chain was recorded in a study of γδ T cells in repeated Plasmodium falciparum infection. Study-level information: Donors were malaria-exposed Malian children or age- and gender-matched Australian children.

TCRdb redid clone calling on the multiplex PCR reads using CATT. The sample lists tens of thousands of delta-chain clones, less than 1% seen once, with around 9.6% in the top ten. This clone showed up just a few times. For this DNA, TCRdb reports the protein of a much larger clone, which diverges at residue 10, most likely from a read error; the protein presented here is translated directly from the DNA. The source is a pool of human donors (malaria-infected and uninfected, not separated). Material: gamma-delta T cells from blood.

The CDR3 bases are TGTGCTCTTGGGACCAGCAACTACGTGTCCTGGGGGATCCCCACCGATAAACTCATCTTT. As protein: CALGTSNYVSWGIPTDKLIF. The V and J genes are TRDV1 and TRDJ1; TRDD3 matches at 9 bases. J lost 1 base, V lost 5 bases, and 20 bases had no gene match. Germline V gene lookup returns CDR1 TSWWSYY and CDR2 QGS. This CDR3 spans 20 amino acids.